The TCR beta chain under discussion was sequenced for a study of T cell responses to AZD1222 COVID-19 vaccine. Data came from immunoSEQ multiplex PCR; TCRdb stores just in-frame clones and leaves some out. Of about 150,000 clones in the sample, roughly 91% are singletons; the top ten hold 1.5% to 2%. A word on this clone: As yet, its antigen is unknown.

Study-level results: In a largely white British group with more females than males, clonal diversity was possibly underestimated.

The TCR originated in an adult in good health. This material consisted of peripheral blood, taken on day 0 of AZD1222 vaccination.

As DNA, the CDR3 is TGTGCCAGCAGTTATCAGGGGCCCAGGGGGGAGCAGTACTTC. Its protein is CASSYQGPRGEQYF. The chain is built from TRBV27 and TRBJ2-7; 7 bases are a match to TRBD1. V trimming: 4 bases; J trimming: 7 bases; junction bases outside the gene matches: 10. Germline CDR1 reads MNHEY; CDR2 reads SMNVEV (reference sequence). This CDR3 is 14 amino acids long.